These T cell receptor beta chains were read from a single sample in a study of CD8+ T cells in alopecia areata. Sequencing used immunoSEQ multiplex PCR; TCRdb keeps in-frame clones, though not all of them. The sample shows about 190,000 clones, about 60% of them seen only once. Sample: CD8+ T cells sorted from blood, taken at week 24, from a patient treated with tofacitinib. Receptors originate from a human donor with alopecia areata. Both conserved end residues are part of each CDR3. The D gene is left open where the match is weak. Not every row has a clone size; where given, it reads once, few, many or a size class.

d_call j_call v_call clone_size cdr3_aa cdr3_nt
TRBD1 TRBJ1-1 TRBV6-6 . CASRQTGGSTEAFF TGTGCCAGCAGGCAAACAGGGGGCAGCACTGAAGCTTTCTTT
. TRBJ2-7 TRBV7-9 . CASSSNYEQYF TGTGCCAGCAGCTCGAACTACGAGCAGTACTTC
TRBD1 TRBJ2-7 TRBV11-3 . CASSLGQGGEQYF TGTGCCAGCAGCTTAGGACAGGGCGGCGAGCAGTACTTC
TRBD1 TRBJ2-1 TRBV5-6 few CASSLDRDERNEQFF TGTGCCAGCAGCTTAGACAGGGATGAAAGGAATGAGCAGTTCTTC
TRBD1 TRBJ2-5 TRBV4-1 once CASSRAPGGETQYF TGCGCCAGCAGCAGAGCCCCAGGGGGAGAGACCCAGTACTTC
TRBD1 TRBJ1-4 TRBV27 . CASSSGQGYLKLFF TGTGCCAGCAGTTCGGGACAGGGTTACCTGAAACTGTTTTTT
. TRBJ1-3 TRBV10-2 few CASSGGPPTSGNTIYF TGCGCCAGCAGTGGGGGGCCCCCCACCTCTGGAAACACCATATATTTT
TRBD1 TRBJ2-2 TRBV7-6 . CASSLAGQGTKNTGELFF TGTGCCAGCAGCTTAGCGGGACAGGGTACCAAGAACACCGGGGAGCTGTTTTTT
. TRBJ1-1 TRBV13 . CASSQGMDTEAFF TGTGCCAGCAGCCAAGGGATGGATACTGAAGCTTTCTTT
. TRBJ2-1 TRBV6-5 few CASTHEQFF TGTGCCAGCACACATGAGCAGTTCTTC
. TRBJ2-7 TRBV6-5 . CASRDLLDYEQYF TGTGCCAGCAGGGACTTATTAGACTACGAGCAGTACTTC
. TRBJ1-5 TRBV13 . CASSERGPNQPQHF TGTGCCAGCAGCGAAAGAGGTCCAAATCAGCCCCAGCATTTT
. TRBJ2-5 TRBV20-1 . CSARAGEEQYF TGCAGTGCTAGAGCAGGGGAAGAGCAGTACTTC
. TRBJ2-3 TRBV11-3 . CASNDGFSGRYSTDTQYF TGTGCCAGCAACGATGGTTTTTCAGGACGCTATAGCACAGATACGCAGTATTTT
. TRBJ1-2 TRBV7-9 . CASSPPMGLRSGYTF TGTGCCAGCAGCCCCCCGATGGGCTTAAGATCCGGCTACACCTTC
. TRBJ1-2 TRBV6-5 . CASSYSERGAYGYTF TGTGCCAGCAGTTACTCGGAGAGGGGAGCCTATGGCTACACCTTC
. TRBJ2-2 TRBV27 . CASKENYLQNTGELFF TGTGCCAGCAAAGAAAATTACCTCCAGAACACCGGGGAGCTGTTTTTT
. TRBJ1-5 TRBV27 . CASSLAGPGQPQHF TGTGCCAGCAGTTTGGCAGGGCCGGGACAGCCCCAGCATTTT
TRBD1 TRBJ1-2 TRBV29-1 . CSVPSQGWYTF TGCAGCGTCCCTTCACAGGGGTGGTACACCTTC
TRBD1 TRBJ1-2 TRBV5-6 . CASSSPDRIWGYTF TGTGCCAGCAGCTCGCCGGACAGGATTTGGGGCTACACCTTC
. TRBJ1-6 TRBV25-1 . CASRYRVGNSPLHF TGTGCCAGCAGATACAGGGTAGGCAATTCACCCCTCCACTTT
. TRBJ2-1 TRBV30 . CAWSWGSYNEQFF TGTGCCTGGAGCTGGGGGTCCTACAATGAGCAGTTCTTC
. TRBJ2-5 TRBV4-1 . CASSRVGGETQYF TGCGCCAGCAGCCGAGTAGGCGGAGAGACCCAGTACTTC
. TRBJ2-7 TRBV5-6 . CASSSTANEQYF TGTGCCAGCAGCTCAACAGCGAACGAGCAGTACTTC
TRBD2 TRBJ2-1 TRBV10-3 . CAISEPGTSGDEEQFF TGTGCCATCAGTGAGCCCGGGACTAGCGGGGATGAAGAGCAGTTCTTC
. TRBJ1-1 TRBV7-9 . CASSLPTVNTEAFF TGTGCCAGCAGCCTGCCGACAGTGAACACTGAAGCTTTCTTT
. TRBJ1-2 TRBV7-9 . CASSSHTPKQGSNYGYTF TGTGCCAGCAGCTCCCACACACCAAAACAGGGTTCTAACTATGGCTACACCTTC
TRBD1 TRBJ1-6 TRBV5-1 . CASSLEGQGNSPLHF TGCGCCAGCAGCTTGGAGGGACAGGGAAATTCACCCCTCCACTTT
. TRBJ2-6 TRBV7-9 few CASSLGHGANVLTF TGTGCCAGCAGCTTAGGACATGGGGCCAACGTCCTGACTTTC
. TRBJ2-5 TRBV11-2 few CASRISGETQYF TGTGCCAGCAGAATATCCGGGGAGACCCAGTACTTC
TRBD1 TRBJ2-7 TRBV5-6 . CASSLGLQGEQYF TGTGCCAGCAGCTTGGGCCTACAGGGGGAGCAGTACTTC
. TRBJ2-5 TRBV7-9 few CASSWDTQETQYF TGTGCCAGCAGCTGGGACACCCAAGAGACCCAGTACTTC
. TRBJ1-3 TRBV29-1 . CSVMFLGSGNTIYF TGCAGCGTTATGTTTCTCGGCTCTGGAAACACCATATATTTT
TRBD2 TRBJ2-1 TRBV29-1 . CSAGGGREQFF TGCAGCGCTGGGGGGGGTCGGGAGCAGTTCTTC
. TRBJ2-3 TRBV5-6 few CASSVDTDTQYF TGTGCCAGCAGCGTCGACACAGATACGCAGTATTTT
. TRBJ2-7 TRBV14 . CASSPRPGHYEQYF TGTGCCAGCAGCCCTAGACCGGGACACTACGAGCAGTACTTC
. TRBJ2-4 TRBV6-5 . CALTGPSLAKNIQYF TGTGCGTTAACAGGGCCCTCCTTAGCCAAAAACATTCAGTACTTC
TRBD2 TRBJ2-5 TRBV5-6 . CASSPGAGGRETQYF TGTGCCAGCAGCCCAGGAGCGGGGGGGCGGGAGACCCAGTACTTC
. TRBJ1-6 TRBV2 . CARKDSRNSPLHF TGTGCCAGGAAGGACAGCCGAAATTCACCCCTCCACTTT
. TRBJ2-7 TRBV13 . CASSLVGTEPYEQYF TGTGCCAGCAGCTTAGTAGGTACGGAACCCTACGAGCAGTACTTC
. TRBJ2-3 TRBV5-6 . CASSRIGDTQYF TGTGCCAGCAGCCGTATCGGAGATACGCAGTATTTT
. TRBJ1-2 TRBV9 . CASSVVQGGYTF TGTGCCAGCAGCGTAGTGCAAGGTGGCTACACCTTC
TRBD1 TRBJ1-2 TRBV30 . CAGTGGEGYTF TGTGCCGGGACAGGGGGGGAAGGCTACACCTTC
. TRBJ1-5 TRBV7-9 . CASSAGGAYSNQPQHF TGTGCCAGCAGCGCGGGGGGAGCGTATAGCAATCAGCCCCAGCATTTT
. TRBJ1-6 TRBV19 . CASGVSPLHF TGTGCCAGCGGAGTGTCACCCCTCCACTTT
. TRBJ2-2 TRBV2 . CASSAGELFF TGTGCCAGCAGTGCTGGGGAGCTGTTTTTT
. TRBJ2-1 TRBV19 . CASTYGNNEQFF TGTGCCAGTACTTACGGAAACAATGAGCAGTTCTTC
TRBD1 TRBJ1-2 TRBV9 . CASSVESGTAYGYTF TGTGCCAGCAGCGTAGAATCCGGGACAGCCTATGGCTACACCTTC
. TRBJ2-5 TRBV2 . CASSEVGRGETQYF TGTGCCAGCAGTGAAGTGGGACGAGGAGAGACCCAGTACTTC
TRBD1 TRBJ2-1 TRBV6-5 . CASSGQYYNEQFF TGTGCCAGTTCGGGACAGTACTACAATGAGCAGTTCTTC
. TRBJ2-1 TRBV13 few CASTLGSYNEQFF TGTGCCAGCACCCTGGGGTCCTACAATGAGCAGTTCTTC
TRBD2 TRBJ2-1 TRBV7-8 few CASSLGLAGDSYNEQFF TGTGCCAGCAGCTTAGGACTAGCGGGGGACTCCTACAATGAGCAGTTCTTC
. TRBJ1-5 TRBV15 . CATSRDGQLGPQPQHF TGTGCCACCAGCAGAGATGGACAGTTGGGACCGCAGCCCCAGCATTTT
. TRBJ2-2 TRBV14 . CASRQSGEWVNTGELFF TGTGCCAGCAGACAGTCGGGCGAATGGGTTAACACCGGGGAGCTGTTTTTT
. TRBJ1-2 TRBV15 many CATSRDLGPTYGYTF TGTGCCACCAGCAGAGATTTGGGGCCGACCTATGGCTACACCTTC